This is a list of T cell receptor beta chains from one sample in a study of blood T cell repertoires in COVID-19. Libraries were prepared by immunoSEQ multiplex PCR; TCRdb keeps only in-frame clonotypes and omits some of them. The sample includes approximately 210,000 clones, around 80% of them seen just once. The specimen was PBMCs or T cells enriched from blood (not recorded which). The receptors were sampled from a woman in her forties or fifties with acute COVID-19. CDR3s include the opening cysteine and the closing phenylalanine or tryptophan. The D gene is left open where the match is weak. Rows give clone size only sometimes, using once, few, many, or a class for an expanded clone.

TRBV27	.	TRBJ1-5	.	CASRQGFDQPQHF	TGTGCCAGCAGACAGGGCTTCGATCAGCCCCAGCATTTT
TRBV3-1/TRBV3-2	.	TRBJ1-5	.	CASSQGSGVGNQPQHF	TGTGCCAGCAGCCAAGGATCAGGGGTAGGCAATCAGCCCCAGCATTTT
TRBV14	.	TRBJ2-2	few	CASSQVSGTGELFF	TGTGCCAGCAGCCAAGTATCCGGCACCGGGGAGCTGTTTTTT
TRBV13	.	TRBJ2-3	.	CASSSDSGDTQYF	TGTGCCAGCAGCTCTGATAGTGGAGATACGCAGTATTTT
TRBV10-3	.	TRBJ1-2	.	CAISEGGAHYGYTF	TGTGCCATCAGTGAGGGGGGGGCTCACTATGGCTACACCTTC
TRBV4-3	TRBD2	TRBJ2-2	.	CASGPEGLAGRGGELFF	TGCGCCAGCGGACCCGAGGGACTAGCGGGAAGGGGCGGGGAGCTGTTTTTT
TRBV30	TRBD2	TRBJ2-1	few	CAWTDQAGYNEQFF	TGTGCCTGGACGGACCAAGCGGGGTACAATGAGCAGTTCTTC
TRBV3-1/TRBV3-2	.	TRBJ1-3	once	CASSQQTGGNTIYF	TGTGCCAGCAGCCAACAGACGGGGGGAAACACCATATATTTT
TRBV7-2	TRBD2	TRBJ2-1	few	CASSPPRSGGDEQFF	TGTGCCAGCAGCCCCCCCCGAAGCGGGGGCGATGAGCAGTTCTTC
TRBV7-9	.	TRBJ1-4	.	CASSPFSGGEEKLFF	TGTGCCAGCAGCCCATTCTCAGGAGGGGAAGAAAAACTGTTTTTT
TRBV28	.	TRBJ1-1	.	CASSPVPRTMNTEAFF	TGTGCCAGCAGTCCAGTCCCGAGGACAATGAACACTGAAGCTTTCTTT
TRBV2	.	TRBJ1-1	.	CASSGSRDTEAFF	TGTGCCAGCAGTGGTTCCCGGGACACTGAAGCTTTCTTT
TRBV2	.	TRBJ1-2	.	CASIRQATNYGYTF	TGTGCCAGCATTCGACAGGCGACTAACTATGGCTACACCTTC
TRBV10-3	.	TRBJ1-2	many	CAISESMGGDLGYGYTF	TGTGCCATCAGTGAGTCGATGGGAGGGGACCTTGGCTATGGCTACACCTTC
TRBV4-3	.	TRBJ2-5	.	CASSQDRGGEETQYF	TGCGCCAGCAGCCAAGATCGAGGCGGAGAAGAGACCCAGTACTTC
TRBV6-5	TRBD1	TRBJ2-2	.	CASIETGYDVGELFF	TGTGCCAGCATCGAGACAGGGTATGACGTCGGGGAGCTGTTTTTT
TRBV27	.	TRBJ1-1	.	CASSSGHTEAFF	TGTGCCAGCAGTTCGGGTCACACTGAAGCTTTCTTT
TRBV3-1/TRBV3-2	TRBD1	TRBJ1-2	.	CASSLGTGNYGYTF	TGTGCCAGCAGCCTCGGGACAGGGAACTATGGCTACACCTTC
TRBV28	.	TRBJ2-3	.	CASKPRGRHTQYF	TGTGCCAGCAAGCCAAGAGGGCGGCATACGCAGTATTTT
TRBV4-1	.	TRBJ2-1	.	CASSQDEGVFYNEQFF	TGCGCCAGCAGCCAAGATGAGGGGGTTTTCTACAATGAGCAGTTCTTC
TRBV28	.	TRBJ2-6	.	CASSLILGANVLTF	TGTGCCAGCAGTTTAATCCTTGGGGCCAACGTCCTGACTTTC
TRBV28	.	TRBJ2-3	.	CAHRDFLTDTQYF	TGTGCCCACCGGGACTTCCTCACAGATACGCAGTATTTT
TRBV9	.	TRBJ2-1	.	CASSVGEGAYNEQFF	TGTGCCAGCAGCGTAGGGGAAGGGGCCTACAATGAGCAGTTCTTC
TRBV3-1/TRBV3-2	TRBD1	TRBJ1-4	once	CASRHTLPGQGILRPPTNEKLFF	TGTGCCAGCAGGCACACCCTTCCGGGACAGGGAATTTTAAGACCACCAACTAATGAAAAACTGTTTTTT
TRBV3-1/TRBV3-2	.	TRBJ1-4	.	CASSQQDNEKLFF	TGTGCCAGCAGCCAACAGGATAATGAAAAACTGTTTTTT
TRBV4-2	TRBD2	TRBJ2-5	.	CASSPPTAGGQETQYF	TGTGCCAGCAGCCCCCCGACTGCGGGGGGGCAAGAGACCCAGTACTTC